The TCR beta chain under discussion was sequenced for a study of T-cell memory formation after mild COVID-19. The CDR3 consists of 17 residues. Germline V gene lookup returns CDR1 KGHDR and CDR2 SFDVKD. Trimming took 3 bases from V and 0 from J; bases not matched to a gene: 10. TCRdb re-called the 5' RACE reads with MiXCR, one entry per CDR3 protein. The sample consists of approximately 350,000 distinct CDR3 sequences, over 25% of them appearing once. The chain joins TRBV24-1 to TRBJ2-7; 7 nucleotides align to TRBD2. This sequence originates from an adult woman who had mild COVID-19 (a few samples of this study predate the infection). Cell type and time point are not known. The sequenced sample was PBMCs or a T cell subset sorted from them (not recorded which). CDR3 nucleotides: TGTGCCACCAGTGATCACCCTGGACTAGAAAGCTCCTACGAGCAGTACTTC. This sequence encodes CATSDHPGLESSYEQYF.